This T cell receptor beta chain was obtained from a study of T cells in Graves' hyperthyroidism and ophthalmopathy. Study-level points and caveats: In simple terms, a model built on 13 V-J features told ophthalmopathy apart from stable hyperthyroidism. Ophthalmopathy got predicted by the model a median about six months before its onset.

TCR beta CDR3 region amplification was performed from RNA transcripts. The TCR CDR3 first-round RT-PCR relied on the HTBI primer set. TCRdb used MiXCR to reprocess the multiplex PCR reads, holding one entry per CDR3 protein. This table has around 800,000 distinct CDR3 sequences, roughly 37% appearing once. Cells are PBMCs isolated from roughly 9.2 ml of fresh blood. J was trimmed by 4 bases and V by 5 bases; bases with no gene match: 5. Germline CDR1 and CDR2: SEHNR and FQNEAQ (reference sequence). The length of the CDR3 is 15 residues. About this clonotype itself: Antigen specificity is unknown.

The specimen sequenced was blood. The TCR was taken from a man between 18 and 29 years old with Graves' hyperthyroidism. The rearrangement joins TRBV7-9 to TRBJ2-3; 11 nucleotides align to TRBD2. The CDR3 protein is CASSPSGGIADTQYF. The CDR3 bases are TGTGCCAGCAGCCCTAGCGGGGGGATCGCAGATACGCAGTATTTT.